The T cell receptor beta chain described here comes from a study of cytomegalovirus exposure and HLA in healthy donors. Notes on the study in general: Follow-up analysis found HLA locus-dependent TCR association rates, highest for DRB1 and lowest for HLA-C.

PCR was performed using 60 Vbeta and 13 Jbeta primers. Assay: immunoSEQ multiplex PCR; the TCRdb copy retains only in-frame clones and omits some. Here the sample spans about 85,000 clones, about 80% being singletons. The V gene end was trimmed by 5 bases and the J gene end by 4 bases; junction bases not matched to a gene: 8. The length of the CDR3 is 15 residues. Germline values: CDR1 LNHDA, CDR2 SQIVND (reference sequence). Remarks on this clone: Antigen: not known.

Specimen: PBMCs. The source is a man between 50 and 59 years old in good health and CMV-seropositive. The chain has TRBV19 and TRBJ1-5; 7 positions match TRBD1. The CDR3 sequence is CASSFTGTENQPQHF. In DNA, the CDR3 is TGTGCCAGTAGTTTCACGGGGACAGAAAATCAGCCCCAGCATTTT.